These 16 T cell receptor beta chains were all obtained from the same sample, sequenced in a study of tumor-infiltrating lymphocytes in primary liver carcinoma. Using a constant-region primer together with ProtoScript II reverse transcriptase, TCR beta cDNA was made from 450 to 600 ng of total RNA. Libraries for TCR beta were built through three nested multiplex PCR rounds, which together made up a slightly modified ARM-PCR procedure. Investigators reported that the first two PCR rounds, at 10 cycles each, used TRBV1-TRBV30 forward primers with a C-beta reverse primer. Each CDR3 protein gets one entry after TCRdb re-called the multiplex PCR reads with MiXCR. Among 150,000 to 200,000 distinct CDR3 sequences listed, 85% were seen once. Unsorted bulk tissue (roughly 17-34 mg) underwent RNA and DNA co-extraction. Sample: tumor tissue from primary liver carcinoma. All receptors derive from a man aged 35-49 years with primary liver carcinoma and hepatitis B virus infection.

In regard to this clonotype: Relative to the germline gene, one junction end is altered; a read error may explain this. This sequence joins TRBV12-3 or TRBV12-4 and TRBJ1-1, with TRBD1 identical over 7 bases. The CDR3 totals 15 residues. The CDR3 here is CTSIPVAGGNTEAFF. In DNA, the CDR3 is TGTACCAGCATCCCCGTCGCAGGGGGGAACACTGAAGCTTTCTTT.

As regards this clonotype: At one of its ends the junction is not consistent with the germline gene, which may arise from a read error. The rearrangement links TRBV24-1 to TRBJ2-7; D is ambiguous. Germline V gene data show CDR1 as KGHDR and CDR2 as SFDVKD. The CDR3 loop spans 13 amino acids. Here the CDR3 DNA reads TGTGCCACCAGCTCGGCGGTGGCCTACGAGCAATACTTC. Translation gives CATSSAVAYEQYF.

This sequence joins TRBV14 and TRBJ2-1; D unclear. V gave up 6 bases and J gave up 12 bases, with 21 bases separating them. The CDR3 is 14 amino acids. Germline CDR1 reads SGHDN; CDR2 reads FVKESK. The CDR3 spells CASSQNLDTSGQFF. As DNA, the CDR3 is TGTGCCAGCAGTCAAAATCTCGACACCAGTGGGCAGTTCTTC.

On this clonotype: One end of the junction does not line up with germline, which may come from a read error. The chain recombines TRBV6-5 with TRBJ2-7; TRBD2 agrees at 11 bases. Germline V gene data show CDR1 as MNHEY and CDR2 as SVGAGI. CDR3 size: 18 residues. The CDR3: CASSSLQSVTSGTDERYF. The DNA of the CDR3 is TGTGCCAGCAGTTCACTCCAGTCTGTGACTAGCGGGACGGACGAGCGGTACTTC.

Worth noting for this clonotype: This may stem from a read error, because a much larger clone lies one nucleotide away. The conserved closing phenylalanine or tryptophan is absent in this CDR3, likely reflecting a read error. The chain combines TRBV28 with TRBJ2-5, with D possibly being TRBD1 (6 bases). The CDR3 sequence is 16 residues long. Germline V gene sequence: CDR1 MDHEN, CDR2 SYDVKM. The V and J ends lost 1 base and 5 bases respectively, with 17 bases between them. CDR3 loop: CASSLYTGSGYETQYL. The DNA of the CDR3 is TGTGCCAGCAGTTTATATACAGGGTCGGGGTACGAGACCCAGTACTTG.

This clonotype was seen a handful of times. CDR3 sequence reads: CATLIDSNSNQPQHF. The CDR3 nucleotides are TGTGCTACCCTGATAGACAGTAATAGCAATCAGCCCCAGCATTTT. V is TRBV6-1 and J is TRBJ1-5, with D perhaps matching TRBD1 (5 bases). This CDR3 comprises 15 residues. Germline V gene data show CDR1 as MNHNS and CDR2 as SASEGT.

This clonotype appeared a few times. The CDR3 end shows no conserved phenylalanine or tryptophan, and so a read error is likely. The chain carries TRBV6-1 and TRBJ2-1; TRBD2 agrees at 7 bases. CDR3 length: 15 residues. Germline lookup yields CDR1 MNHNS and CDR2 SASEGT. The V and J ends lost 6 bases and 9 bases, in that order; junction bases with no gene match: 14. For the CDR3, the DNA is TGTGCCAGCAGGATAGGGACTACGCCTTTCAGTGAGCAGTTCCTC. Its translation is CASRIGTTPFSEQFL.

Notes on this clonotype: At one of its ends the junction is not consistent with the germline gene, which may arise from a read error. The chain has TRBV5-4 and TRBJ1-2, with D uncertain. Germline CDR1 reads SGHNT; CDR2 reads YYREEE (reference sequence). This CDR3 has 13 amino acids. CDR3 sequence (DNA): TGTGCCAACAGCTTGGTTGCCGGCCCTGGCTACACCTTC. Its protein product is CANSLVAGPGYTF.

About this clonotype itself: Germline is not matched at one junction end, which may reflect a read error. The V call is TRBV29-1, the J call TRBJ2-2; 9 bases are shared with TRBD2. This CDR3 spans 15 amino acids. Germline lookup yields CDR1 SQVTM and CDR2 ANQGSEA. The CDR3 is CSVGTSATKTGELLF. The CDR3 region has the DNA TGCAGCGTTGGGACTAGCGCGACGAAGACCGGGGAGCTGTTGTTT.

Points on this clonotype: Compared with germline, one end of the junction differs, possibly owing to a read error. CDR3 in amino acids: CANSTRDFPYEQYF. In DNA form, the CDR3 reads TGTGCCAACAGCACAAGGGACTTCCCCTACGAGCAGTACTTC. The chain uses TRBV5-4 and TRBJ2-5; perhaps TRBD2 as D (6 bases). The DNA end is a closer match to TRBJ2-7, so the J assignment may be wrong. Germline V gives CDR1 SGHNT, CDR2 YYREEE (reference sequence). The CDR3 is made up of 14 amino acids.

On this clonotype itself: The junction shows a germline mismatch at one end, possibly a read error. The chain employs TRBV6-1 and TRBJ1-5; D possibly corresponds to TRBD1 (6 bases). CDR3 length: 16 amino acids. Germline V lookup: CDR1 MNHNS, CDR2 SASEGT. This CDR3 is CARSVITVSRGRPQHF. As DNA, the CDR3 is TGTGCCAGAAGTGTCATTACAGTGTCCCGGGGGCGGCCTCAGCATTTT.

This clonotype was observed at least ten times. The chain combines TRBV5-1 with TRBJ2-7; D is unresolved. The CDR3 loop spans 13 amino acids. From germline, CDR1 is SGHRS and CDR2 YFSETQ. V was pared by 0 bases and J by 10 bases, with 14 bases between. The CDR3 loop reads CASSLGRQDPQYF. The CDR3, as DNA: TGCGCCAGCAGCTTGGGACGGCAGGATCCCCAGTACTTC.

This clonotype was seen at least ten times. V and J are TRBV5-6 and TRBJ2-7; no definite D call. CDR1 and CDR2 from the germline V gene are SGHDT and YYEEEE. The germline V and J ends were trimmed by 4 bases and 4 bases, with 6 bases remaining between them. The CDR3 is made up of 11 amino acids. This CDR3 reads CASSRRYEQYF. The CDR3 region has the DNA TGTGCCAGCAGCCGCAGATACGAGCAGTACTTC.

Points on this clonotype: An end of the junction differs from the germline gene, which may be a read error. The V call is TRBV4-2, the J call TRBJ2-5; the D is unclear. The length of the CDR3 is 15 residues. Per germline, CDR1 LGHNA and CDR2 YNFKEQ. CDR3 protein: CASIQYLGSVETQNF. CDR3 nucleotides: TGTGCCAGCATCCAATACCTGGGATCGGTGGAGACCCAGAACTTC.

Remarks on this clonotype: A clone one base away is much larger, so this may be a read error. The chain couples TRBV28 to TRBJ1-1; the D gene is possibly TRBD1 (5 bases). The length of the CDR3 is 14 residues. The V and J ends lost 2 bases and 13 bases respectively, with 20 bases between them. Germline CDR1 and CDR2: MDHEN and SYDVKM. CDR3 in amino acids: CASSLTGGVKKDFF. The CDR3 DNA is TGTGCCAGCAGTTTAACCGGAGGGGTGAAAAAAGATTTCTTT.

A note on this clonotype: At one of its ends the junction is not consistent with the germline gene, which may arise from a read error. J is TRBJ2-5 and V is TRBV6-5, with D perhaps matching TRBD1 or TRBD2 (6 bases each). This CDR3 spans 13 amino acids. Looked up from germline, CDR1 is MNHEY and CDR2 is SVGAGI. The CDR3 DNA sequence: TGTGCCACCAGTTACCCGGGGGCGGAGACCGAGTACTTC. Encoded protein: CATSYPGAETEYF.